The subject of this entry is one T cell receptor (beta chain). Its matching antigen is unknown. Sequencing used immunoSEQ multiplex PCR; TCRdb keeps in-frame clones, though not all of them. There are fewer than 1.8 million clones in the sample; roughly 98.5% occur only once, and 0.36% lies in the top ten. V lost 1 base and J lost 9, with 13 bases in between. Germline V gives CDR1 SGHVS, CDR2 FNYEAQ. This CDR3 comprises 14 residues. The data are from a study of shared clonotypes between healthy human individuals. Broader study findings: Naive CD4 clonotype sharing across several donors was 5% to 6%.

The sequence came from a young man in good health. The sequencing sample was made of naive CD4+ T cells sorted from blood. The subset: CD45RA+ positively selected. The chain combines TRBV7-6 with TRBJ2-1; D is ambiguous. CDR3 protein: CASSLDVLLSEQFF. The CDR3 coding sequence is TGTGCCAGCAGCTTAGACGTCCTACTGAGTGAGCAGTTCTTC.